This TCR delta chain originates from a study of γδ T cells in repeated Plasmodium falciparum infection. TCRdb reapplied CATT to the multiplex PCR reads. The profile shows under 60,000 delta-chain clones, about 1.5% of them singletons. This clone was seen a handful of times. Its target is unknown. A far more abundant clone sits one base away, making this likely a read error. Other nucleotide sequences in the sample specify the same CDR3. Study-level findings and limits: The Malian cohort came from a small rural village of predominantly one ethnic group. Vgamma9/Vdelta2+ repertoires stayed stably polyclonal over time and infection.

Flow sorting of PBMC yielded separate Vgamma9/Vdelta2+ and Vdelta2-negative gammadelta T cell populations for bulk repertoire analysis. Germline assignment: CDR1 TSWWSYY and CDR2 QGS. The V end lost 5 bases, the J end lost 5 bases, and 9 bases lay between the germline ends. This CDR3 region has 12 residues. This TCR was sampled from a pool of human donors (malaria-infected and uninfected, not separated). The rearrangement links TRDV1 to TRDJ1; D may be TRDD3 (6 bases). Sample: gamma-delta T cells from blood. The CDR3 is CALGMGADKLIF. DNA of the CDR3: TGTGCTCTTGGGATGGGGGCTGATAAACTCATCTTT.